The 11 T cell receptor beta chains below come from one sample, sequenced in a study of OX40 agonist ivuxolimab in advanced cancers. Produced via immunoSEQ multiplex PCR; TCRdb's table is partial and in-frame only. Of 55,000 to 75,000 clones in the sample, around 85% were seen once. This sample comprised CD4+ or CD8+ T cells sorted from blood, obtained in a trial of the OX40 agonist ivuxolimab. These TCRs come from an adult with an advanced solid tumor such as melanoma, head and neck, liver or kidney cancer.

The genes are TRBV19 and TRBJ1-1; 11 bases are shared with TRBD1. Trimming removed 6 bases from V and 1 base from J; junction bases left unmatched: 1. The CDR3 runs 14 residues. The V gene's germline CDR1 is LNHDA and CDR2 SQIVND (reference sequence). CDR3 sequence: CASRGTGGNTEAFF. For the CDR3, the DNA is TGTGCCAGTAGAGGGACAGGGGGGAACACTGAAGCTTTCTTT.

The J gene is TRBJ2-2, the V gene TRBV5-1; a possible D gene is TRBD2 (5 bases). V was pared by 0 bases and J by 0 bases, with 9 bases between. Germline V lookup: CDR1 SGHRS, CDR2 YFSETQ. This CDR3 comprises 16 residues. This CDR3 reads CASSLETTANTGELFF. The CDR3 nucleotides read TGCGCCAGCAGCTTGGAGACTACCGCGAACACCGGGGAGCTGTTTTTT.

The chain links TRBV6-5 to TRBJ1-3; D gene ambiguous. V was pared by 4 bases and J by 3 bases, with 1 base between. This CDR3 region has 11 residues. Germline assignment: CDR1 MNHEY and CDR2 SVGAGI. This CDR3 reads CASSFGNTIYF. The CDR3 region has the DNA TGTGCCAGCAGTTTTGGAAACACCATATATTTT.

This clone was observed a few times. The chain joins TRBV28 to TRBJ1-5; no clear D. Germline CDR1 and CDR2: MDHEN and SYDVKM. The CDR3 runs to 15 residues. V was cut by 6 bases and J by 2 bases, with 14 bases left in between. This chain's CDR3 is CASSHEGSGNQPQHF. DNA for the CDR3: TGTGCCAGCAGCCACGAGGGTTCTGGCAATCAGCCCCAGCATTTT.

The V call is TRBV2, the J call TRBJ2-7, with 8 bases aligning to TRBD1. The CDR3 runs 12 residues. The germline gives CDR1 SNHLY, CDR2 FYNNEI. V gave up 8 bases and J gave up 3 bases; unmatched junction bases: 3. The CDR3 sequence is CASRQGIYEQYF. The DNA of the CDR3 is TGTGCCAGCCGACAGGGGATCTACGAGCAGTACTTC.

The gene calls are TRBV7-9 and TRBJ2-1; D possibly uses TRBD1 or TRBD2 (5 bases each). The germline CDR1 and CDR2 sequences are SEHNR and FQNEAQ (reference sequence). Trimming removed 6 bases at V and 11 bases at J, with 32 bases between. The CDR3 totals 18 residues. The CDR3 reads CASSPEGQPFLSTMKQFF. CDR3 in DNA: TGTGCCAGCAGTCCTGAGGGGCAACCATTCCTATCTACAATGAAGCAGTTCTTC.

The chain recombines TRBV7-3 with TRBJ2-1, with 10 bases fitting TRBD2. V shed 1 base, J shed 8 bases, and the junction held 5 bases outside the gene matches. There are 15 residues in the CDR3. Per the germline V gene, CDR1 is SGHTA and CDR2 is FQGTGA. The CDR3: CASSLSSGGFYEQFF. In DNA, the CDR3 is TGTGCCAGCAGCTTAAGTAGCGGGGGGTTTTATGAGCAGTTCTTC.

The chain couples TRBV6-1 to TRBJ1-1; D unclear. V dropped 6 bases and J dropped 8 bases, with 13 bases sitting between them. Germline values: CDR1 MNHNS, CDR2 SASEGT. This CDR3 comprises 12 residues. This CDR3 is CASSETVVEAFF. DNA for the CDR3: TGTGCCAGCAGCGAGACTGTTGTCGAAGCTTTCTTT.

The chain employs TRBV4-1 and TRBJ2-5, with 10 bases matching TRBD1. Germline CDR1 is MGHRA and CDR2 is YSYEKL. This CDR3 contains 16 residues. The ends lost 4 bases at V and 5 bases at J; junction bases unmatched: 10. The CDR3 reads CASSRLGGTGVETQYF. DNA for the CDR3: TGCGCCAGCAGCCGCCTCGGGGGGACAGGGGTGGAGACCCAGTACTTC.

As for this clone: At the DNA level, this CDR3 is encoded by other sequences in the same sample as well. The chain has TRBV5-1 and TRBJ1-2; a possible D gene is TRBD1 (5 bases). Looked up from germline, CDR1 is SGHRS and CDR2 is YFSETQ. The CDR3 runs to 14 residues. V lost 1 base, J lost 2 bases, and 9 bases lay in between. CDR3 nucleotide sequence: TGCGCCAGCAGCTTGACGGCAGGGAACTATGGCTACACCTTC. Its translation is CASSLTAGNYGYTF.

The CDR3 loop reads CASKRVGSKDTEAFF. The DNA of the CDR3 is TGTGCCAGCAAACGAGTGGGGAGTAAGGACACTGAAGCTTTCTTT. V is TRBV5-6 and J is TRBJ1-1, with D uncertain. Trimming stripped 6 bases from V and 3 bases from J, with 18 bases between. Germline lookup yields CDR1 SGHDT and CDR2 YYEEEE. CDR3 length: 15 amino acids.